This TCR beta chain was recorded in a study of cytomegalovirus exposure and HLA in healthy donors (dated by TCRdb to 2017 to 2019). Describing the broader study: An earlier analysis of approximately 640 of the donors reported more than 250 Gb of sequence data and 117 million unique TCR beta sequences from about 179 million T cells. In an earlier analysis of about 590 of the donors, high-throughput TCR beta sequencing was used to judge whether each TCR beta V gene segment behaved as functional or pseudogenic. The study was designed to test whether signatures of past pathogen exposure could be identified by cataloging public T cell receptors. All discovery cohort repertoires had been generated using a single sequencing platform. Donor age, sex, ethnicity and CMV serostatus were collected together with the repertoire data. In a later genetic analysis, genome-wide SNP genotypes for about three fifths of the 666 donors were used, and that subset was treated as a discovery cohort. Rather than drawing on any new phenotypic data, the later analysis identified candidate immune exposures from TCR beta sequences and the way those sequences occurred across donors. Both class I and class II loci were covered by HLA typing, at four-digit resolution. Because of strong linkage in the cohort, roughly five DR-DQ haplotypes were treated as single units for association and clustering. Among roughly 400 genotyped donors of the cohort, an average of approximately 240,000 unique TCR beta nucleotide sequences was sequenced per donor, of which 15% to 20% were non-productive. The T cell repertoires of around 730 subjects were profiled by immunosequencing and related to cytomegalovirus serostatus. A later analysis re-analyzed previously published TCR beta repertoires from 666 donors and added high-resolution HLA genotyping to study TCR occurrence patterns. Among the roughly 370 genotyped donors, about 85% belonged to the genetic ancestry cluster associated with self-reported Caucasian donors. An early release covering roughly 600 HLA-typed donors comprised around 300 gigabases of sequencing data and approximately 85 million unique TCR sequences. The number of typed donors differed by locus: about 620-640 for A, B, C, DRB1 and DQB1; 500 to 550 for DQA1; approximately 610 for DPA1; and some 450 for DPB1. The study combined high-throughput TCR immunosequencing, statistical association of individual TCRs with disease status, and machine learning to predict cytomegalovirus infection status. In addition to the first cohort of hundreds of subjects, a separate validation cohort of under 150 different subjects was used.

The library relied on the immunoSEQ multiplex PCR assay. A mixture of 60 forward primers for TCR Vbeta segments and 13 reverse primers for TCR Jbeta segments was used in the multiplex PCR. The CDR3 region of rearranged TCR beta genes was amplified from genomic DNA by a multiplex PCR assay. The amplified TCR beta libraries were sequenced on the Illumina HiSeq System as 87-base-pair reads. Processing in the source paper ran as follows. A later analysis tallied around 82 million unique TCR beta chains across the 610 or so repertoires, and around 10 million of those chains were shared by two or more donors. Raw reads were error-corrected and collapsed into unique sequences by a nearest-neighbor algorithm in which closely related sequences were merged to remove PCR and sequencing errors. V, D and J gene segments were assigned by aligning CDR3 sequences to IMGT reference sequences. For a sequence to be retained, a match of at least six nucleotides was required to both a V gene segment and a J gene segment. A rearrangement counted as productive if the CDR3 had no stop codons and remained in frame with V and J, and every other rearrangement counted as non-productive. Following IMGT convention, CDR3 was defined as the stretch from the second conserved V-encoded cysteine to the conserved J-encoded phenylalanine. The earlier analysis of a few hundred of the donors excluded sequences that lacked an unambiguous match to a single V gene segment. In an earlier analysis of roughly 500 of the donors, V segments were called functional above 56.7% productive rearrangements and were called segregating when the between-donor standard deviation exceeded 5%. A statistical classification framework was built for diagnosing cytomegalovirus status from the catalog of TCR beta chain sequences. In a later analysis, TCR nucleotide sequences were compared against IMGT/GENE-DB human TR gene sequences so that V and J genes could be assigned. In a later analysis, CDR3 sequences and most-parsimonious VDJ recombination scenarios were assigned using the TCRdist pipeline. In a later analysis, each TCR beta chain was defined by its CDR3 amino acid sequence together with its V-gene family, and reads lacking a unique V-gene family were excluded. As a way to deal with suspected cross-contamination and a sequencing artifact, a later analysis dropped roughly 620 nucleotide sequences that were highly shared and had low generation probability. In a later analysis, a clonal expansion index was calculated for each public chain from normalized within-repertoire ranks of inferred template counts. In a later analysis, generation probabilities were computed using a VDJ recombination model fitted to out-of-frame rearrangements, and the results were checked against IGoR. In a later analysis, hypergeometric tests were used to score TCR-TCR, TCR-HLA and TCR-CMV co-occurrence, with a repertoire-size bias correction applied to TCR pairs. In a later analysis, false discovery rates were estimated by permuting HLA or CMV assignments 20 times. A later analysis grouped co-occurring TCRs with DBSCAN, adding TCRdist sequence similarity when clustering within HLA-allele-positive subsets. Repertoires with fewer than 30,000 or more than 120,000 public chains were left out of co-occurrence clustering, as were five repertoires with anomalous nucleotide sharing. Drawn from immuneACCESS, this table holds only the in-frame rearrangements with V and J called that TCRdb kept. Clones are partly lost; checked studies trace under half to an unresolved V gene and leave the rest unexplained. V and J calls and clone size follow that table, whereas D and trimming were derived from the DNA. The sample's table covers over 110,000 clones. Approximately 0.88% of the sample is in the top ten clones.

On this clone: Its antigen remains unidentified.

The cohort comprised around 690 healthy bone marrow donors. Cohort members were all nominally healthy when sampled, although unrecorded immune exposures were likely present. The donor was CMV seronegative and was included in the group of a few hundred seronegative cohort members. A peripheral blood sample was collected from each donor, and TCR beta sequencing was performed on peripheral blood mononuclear cells. Genomic DNA extraction from the blood cell samples was performed with the Qiagen DNeasy Blood Extraction Kit. Points the paper makes about the study in general: In a later analysis, the rate of TCR association differed among HLA loci, with DRB1 alleles having the most associated TCRs and HLA-C alleles having the fewest. In vitro tests confirmed that a few of the cytomegalovirus-associated TCR beta chains recognize cytomegalovirus antigens. A total of 150 or so TCR beta chains were listed by the study as associated with cytomegalovirus. The sequencing pipeline was judged likely to have produced a cluster of highly shared sequence variants as a technical artifact. A further reported finding was that TCR beta sequences accurately predicted the HLA-A and HLA-B alleles for most subjects in the first cohort. In a later analysis, HLA-associated TCR beta chains were found to be more clonally expanded and to have lower generation probabilities than equally common non-associated chains. HLA typing was unavailable for some donors at each locus, so association tests used only the typed subset. Sequencing depth was assumed to be roughly uniform across donors in the presence/absence analyses, though that assumption may not hold. Most TCR sequences were observed very rarely across donors, whereas some public TCRs were present in many individuals. The classifier was reported to diagnose cytomegalovirus status with high specificity and sensitivity in both the original cohort and the validation cohort. This cohort had only TCR beta chains sequenced, and the lack of alpha or paired-chain data limited which features could be detected. It was suggested by the authors that the approach could potentially be generalized to other disease states and immunological phenotypes. An association between a missense DCLRE1C variant and V-gene and J-gene trimming of TCR beta chains was found in a later genetic analysis and replicated in an independent cohort. A later genetic analysis reported fewer N-insertions in productive TCRs among donors in an Asian-associated ancestry cluster than the roughly 700-donor mean. In a later analysis, around 15,000 TCR beta sequences were associated with specific HLA alleles at a false discovery rate of 0.05. Because counts were too low, roughly 18 rarely observed V segments, including chromosome 9 orphons, were left out of the earlier analysis of about 620 of the donors. The only immune exposure information available for the cohort was CMV serostatus. A later analysis reported that several top co-occurrence clusters appeared linked to parvovirus B19, influenza, CMV and Epstein-Barr virus. According to a later analysis, most CMV-associated TCR beta chains appeared to be HLA-restricted, and the HLA associations seemed to be driven largely by CMV exposure. Correlated functional status among segregating V segments might reflect linkage disequilibrium, but an unknown experimental factor could not be ruled out. Because the 87-base-pair reads could not distinguish some IMGT-functional V segments, including TRBV6-2 and TRBV6-3, those segments were excluded. When HLA alleles, especially DR and DQ, strongly co-occurred, TCR associations were difficult to assign to individual alleles. In an earlier analysis of about 540 of the donors, most TCR beta V segments were observed in productive rearrangements about 90% or about 30% of the time, broadly matching IMGT annotations.

Reading the germline V gene (reference sequence) gives CDR1 LNHDA and CDR2 SQIVND. Trimming accounts for 5 bases at V and 5 bases at J, while the number of junction bases matched to no gene is 11. There are 15 amino acids in the CDR3, from cysteine to phenylalanine inclusive. The DNA shown is the 45-base CDR3, in frame from base 1. Source material: PBMCs. The origin of this receptor is a male donor in good health and CMV-seronegative. This chain joins TRBV19 to TRBJ2-5; the junction holds 7 bases that match TRBD1. The CDR3 protein: CASSAITGARETQYF. The DNA sequence reads TGTGCCAGTAGTGCCATTACAGGGGCGAGGGAGACCCAGTACTTC.